This T cell receptor beta chain was obtained from a study of OX40 agonist ivuxolimab in advanced cancers. As to this clone: Antigen: not known.

Autoimmune disease history or systemic immunosuppression disqualified patients. Study-level points and caveats: Some of the nonresponding patients also showed low levels of normalized T-cell clonal expansion.

Sequenced by immunoSEQ multiplex PCR; TCRdb stores in-frame clones only, minus some. The sample shows roughly 30,000 clones, approximately 86% of them seen only once. V lost 0 bases and J 9 bases, leaving 6 bases between the germline ends. The CDR3 sequence is 11 residues long. Germline loops: CDR1 SGHVS, CDR2 FQNEAQ. The sequences come from CD4+ or CD8+ T cells sorted from blood, collected in a trial of the OX40 agonist ivuxolimab. The sequence was collected from an adult with an advanced solid tumor such as melanoma, head and neck, liver or kidney cancer. The chain joins TRBV7-8 to TRBJ2-7; unclear D gene. The DNA for the CDR3 is TGTGCCAGCAGCTTAGCTATGGGGCAGTACTTC. Its translation is CASSLAMGQYF.